A single sample is the source of the 29 T cell receptor beta chains below, sequenced in a study of OX40 agonist ivuxolimab in advanced cancers. The table came from immunoSEQ multiplex PCR; TCRdb's copy has only in-frame clones and leaves some out. The data show about 77,000 clones, with approximately 95% seen just once and around 21% held by the top ten. The specimen was CD4+ or CD8+ T cells sorted from blood, collected in a trial of the OX40 agonist ivuxolimab. The receptors shown here come from an adult with an advanced solid tumor such as melanoma, head and neck, liver or kidney cancer.

The chain employs TRBV10-1 and TRBJ2-7; unclear D gene. The CDR3 extends over 13 amino acids. CDR1 is WNHNN and CDR2 is SYGVQD in the germline V gene (reference sequence). The V end lost 0 bases, the J end lost 3 bases, and 6 bases lay between the germline ends. CDR3 sequence (DNA): TGCGCCAGCAGTGAGTCGTTGAGCTACGAGCAGTACTTC. Residues: CASSESLSYEQYF.

The rearrangement links TRBV12-5 to TRBJ2-1; D not certain. The germline CDR1 and CDR2 sequences are LGHNT and FRNRAP. Deletions cut 4 bases from V and 8 bases from J, with 9 bases between. This CDR3 has 12 amino acids. The CDR3 is CASGSLSDEQFF. The CDR3 region has the DNA TGTGCTAGTGGTTCACTTTCCGATGAGCAGTTCTTC.

The chain couples TRBV7-9 to TRBJ1-5; no clear D. CDR1 is SEHNR, CDR2 FQNEAQ, per germline (reference sequence). The V gene lost 8 bases and the J gene lost 0 bases, with 8 bases spanning the gap. This CDR3 contains 13 residues. In DNA form, the CDR3 reads TGTGCCAGCGGAGATGGTAGCAATCAGCCCCAGCATTTT. Translated: CASGDGSNQPQHF.

CDR3 bases: TGTGCCAGCTCACCAGAGCGTTACGAAAAACTGTTTTTT. This codes for CASSPERYEKLFF. The V gene is TRBV18, the J gene TRBJ1-4, with D unresolved. V was pared by 2 bases and J by 8 bases, with 9 bases between. Germline CDR1 KGHSH, CDR2 LQKENI. The length of the CDR3 is 13 residues. The full variable domain, rest sourced from reference TRBV18 and TRBJ1-4, is NAGVMQNPRHLVRRRGQEARLRCSPMKGHSHVYWYRQLPEEGLKFMVYLQKENIIDESGMPKERFSAEFPKEGPSILRIQQVVRGDSAAYFCASSPERYEKLFFGSGTQLSVL.

The chain combines TRBV9 with TRBJ2-1; D may match TRBD1 or TRBD2 (5 bases each). Germline V gives CDR1 SGDLS, CDR2 YYNGEE. This CDR3 is 13 amino acids long. V dropped 7 bases and J dropped 5 bases, with 13 bases sitting between them. CDR3 in amino acids: CASGGGDDNEQFF. The CDR3, as DNA: TGTGCCAGCGGGGGTGGGGATGACAATGAGCAGTTCTTC.

The rearrangement joins TRBV28 to TRBJ2-1; 8 positions match TRBD2. CDR1 is MDHEN and CDR2 is SYDVKM in the germline V gene. V was clipped by 5 bases and J by 7 bases; unmatched bases: 13. CDR3 length: 16 residues. DNA of the CDR3: TGTGCCAGCAGTCAGTCGGGGCCTAGCGGGTTAAATGAGCAGTTCTTC. Encoded protein: CASSQSGPSGLNEQFF.

The V gene is TRBV9, the J gene TRBJ1-5; TRBD1 is a possible D gene (6 bases). There are 14 residues in the CDR3. CDR1 and CDR2 (germline): SGDLS, YYNGEE. The V gene lost 3 bases and the J gene lost 7 bases, with 14 bases spanning the gap. The CDR3 loop reads CASSEGGAEQPQHF. The CDR3 DNA sequence: TGTGCCAGCAGCGAGGGGGGCGCAGAGCAGCCCCAGCATTTT.

The V call is TRBV27, the J call TRBJ1-5; TRBD1 agrees at 7 bases. The CDR3 has 13 amino acids. CDR1 and CDR2 from the germline V gene are MNHEY and SMNVEV (reference sequence). Trimming took 8 bases from V and 6 from J; bases not matched to a gene: 7. CDR3 sequence reads: CASADRVSQPQHF. Here the CDR3 DNA reads TGTGCCAGCGCAGACAGGGTTAGTCAGCCCCAGCATTTT.

The chain is built from TRBV28 and TRBJ2-3; D not certain. The CDR3 totals 15 residues. Trimming shortened V by 6 bases and J by 6 bases, and 19 bases separated the two germline ends. Germline loops: CDR1 MDHEN, CDR2 SYDVKM. The CDR3 is CASSPRQVASDTQYF. The CDR3 DNA sequence: TGTGCCAGCAGCCCGCGGCAGGTCGCCTCCGATACGCAGTATTTT.

The chain uses TRBV28 and TRBJ1-5, with 10 bases lining up with TRBD1. V shed 5 bases, J shed 0 bases, and the junction held 13 bases outside the gene matches. The V gene's germline CDR1 is MDHEN and CDR2 SYDVKM. The CDR3 extends over 19 amino acids. The CDR3 is CASSPDRGLLKHSNQPQHF. Written as DNA, the CDR3 is TGTGCCAGCAGTCCTGACAGGGGGCTCCTCAAACATAGCAATCAGCCCCAGCATTTT.

This CDR3 is CASSFGERTNEKLFF. The CDR3 DNA reads as TGTGCCAGCAGTTTTGGGGAGCGAACTAATGAAAAACTGTTTTTT. The rearrangement links TRBV27 to TRBJ1-4; no reliable D call. The CDR3 has 15 residues. Germline values: CDR1 MNHEY, CDR2 SMNVEV (reference sequence). The germline V and J ends were trimmed by 3 bases and 1 base, with 9 bases remaining between them.

The chain is built from TRBV6-1 and TRBJ1-1; perhaps TRBD1 as D (5 bases). The CDR3 consists of 15 residues. V shed 3 bases and J shed 1 base, with 12 bases lying between them. Germline assignment: CDR1 MNHNS and CDR2 SASEGT. CDR3 DNA sequence: TGTGCCAGCAGTGAGCCCGGGGCCCCGAACACTGAAGCTTTCTTT. It translates to CASSEPGAPNTEAFF.

V and J are TRBV11-2 and TRBJ2-3; 7 bases map to TRBD2. The CDR3 contains 14 residues. The V and J ends lost 3 bases and 1 base, in that order; junction bases with no gene match: 1. Germline CDR1 is SGHAT and CDR2 is FQNNGV. The CDR3 reads CASSFTSGTDTQYF. The CDR3 DNA follows: TGTGCCAGCAGCTTCACTAGCGGCACAGATACGCAGTATTTT.

CDR3 region: CASSYRRGQPQHF. The DNA for the CDR3 is TGTGCCAGCAGTTACCGCAGGGGTCAGCCCCAGCATTTT. The chain carries TRBV6-5 and TRBJ1-5; a possible D gene is TRBD1 (6 bases). The CDR3 length is 13 residues. The V end lost 2 bases, the J end lost 6 bases, and 8 bases lay between the germline ends. Germline lookup yields CDR1 MNHEY and CDR2 SVGAGI.

The genes are TRBV29-1 and TRBJ2-1, with TRBD2 identical over 12 bases. CDR3 length: 13 amino acids. From germline, CDR1 is SQVTM and CDR2 ANQGSEA. The trim removed 2 bases at V and 8 bases at J, leaving 1 base unmatched. The CDR3 region has the DNA TGCAGCGTTGAACTAGCGGGAGGGTATGAGCAGTTCTTC. Amino acid sequence: CSVELAGGYEQFF.

The genes are TRBV5-1 and TRBJ1-1, with D tentatively TRBD1 (5 bases). The CDR3 loop spans 11 amino acids. V was clipped by 0 bases and J by 11 bases, with 8 bases between them. CDR1 is SGHRS, CDR2 YFSETQ, per germline. CDR3 sequence (DNA): TGCGCCAGCAGCTTGGCAGGGACGGCTTTCTTT. Its translation: CASSLAGTAFF.

For the CDR3, the DNA is TGTGCCAGCAGCCCGACAGGCAACCTTAACTATGGCTACACCTTC. It encodes CASSPTGNLNYGYTF. The chain carries TRBV5-8 and TRBJ1-2, with D possibly being TRBD1 (6 bases). Trimming left V 4 bases short and J 1 base short, with 14 bases between. This CDR3 comprises 15 residues. Looked up from germline, CDR1 is SGHTS and CDR2 is YDEGEE.

The rearrangement uses TRBV4-3 and TRBJ2-1; 13 bases fit TRBD2. CDR3 length: 16 residues. The germline CDR1 and CDR2 sequences are LGHNA and YSLEER. The V and J ends lost 5 bases and 3 bases, in that order; junction bases with no gene match: 4. CDR3 sequence reads: CASSYGLAGDYNEQFF. DNA for the CDR3: TGCGCCAGCAGCTACGGACTAGCGGGAGACTACAATGAGCAGTTCTTC.

The chain joins TRBV6-5 to TRBJ1-6; TRBD1 might be the D (6 bases). Trimming left V 10 bases short and J 10 bases short, with 20 bases between. The CDR3 extends over 14 amino acids. Germline V CDR1 and CDR2: MNHEY, SVGAGI. CDR3 region: CATTAQGWDSPLHF. CDR3 DNA: TGTGCCACCACTGCTCAGGGGTGGGACTCACCCCTCCACTTT.

The V and J genes are TRBV2 and TRBJ2-7, with 10 bases identical to TRBD1. Per the germline V gene, CDR1 is SNHLY and CDR2 is FYNNEI. The CDR3 has 14 residues. Losses at the gene ends were 6 bases for V and 5 bases for J; bases not matched to a gene: 7. CDR3 sequence reads: CASSPGQGRDEQYF. The CDR3 region has the DNA TGTGCCAGCAGCCCGGGACAGGGGAGGGACGAGCAGTACTTC.

The V and J genes are TRBV28 and TRBJ1-2; D not resolved. Germline CDR1 is MDHEN and CDR2 is SYDVKM. The CDR3 runs 13 residues. Trimming pared 3 bases from V and 4 bases from J, leaving 9 bases between. The CDR3 DNA is TGTGCCAGCAGTTTCAGCGGGCCCTATGGCTACACCTTC. Its translation: CASSFSGPYGYTF.

The chain carries TRBV27 and TRBJ1-2, with D uncertain. Trimming pared 3 bases from V and 0 bases from J, leaving 11 bases between. This CDR3 contains 15 residues. Germline V gene lookup returns CDR1 MNHEY and CDR2 SMNVEV (reference sequence). This CDR3 is CASSFTHASNYGYTF. The CDR3 coding sequence is TGTGCCAGCAGTTTTACTCACGCCTCTAACTATGGCTACACCTTC.

The chain links TRBV5-4 to TRBJ1-4; 9 bases align to TRBD1. The junction had 11 bases not matched to a gene; V was cut back by 3 bases and J by 5 bases. The germline CDR1 and CDR2 sequences are SGHNT and YYREEE (reference sequence). There are 17 residues in the CDR3. The CDR3, as DNA: TGTGCCAGCAGCTCATCCGGGACAGGGCTTGAAAATGAAAAACTGTTTTTT. Translated: CASSSSGTGLENEKLFF.

This chain joins TRBV28 and TRBJ1-2, with 7 bases matching TRBD1. V was clipped by 4 bases and J by 5 bases; unmatched bases: 7. The length of the CDR3 is 14 residues. Per the germline V gene, CDR1 is MDHEN and CDR2 is SYDVKM. The CDR3 region is CASSSGQAPYGYTF. The DNA of the CDR3 is TGTGCCAGCAGTTCAGGACAGGCCCCATATGGCTACACCTTC.

This chain links TRBV6-6 with TRBJ2-3; no definite D call. The V gene's germline CDR1 is MNHNY and CDR2 SVGAGI (reference sequence). The CDR3 is 13 residues long. V dropped 0 bases and J dropped 2 bases, with 3 bases sitting between them. CDR3 sequence: CASSYSTTDTQYF. The CDR3, as DNA: TGTGCCAGCAGTTACTCGACCACAGATACGCAGTATTTT.

This chain connects TRBV28 to TRBJ2-2, with 7 bases identical to TRBD1. Trimming at V came to 4 bases and at J to 1 base, leaving 15 bases not matched to a gene. Germline V gene sequence: CDR1 MDHEN, CDR2 SYDVKM. CDR3 size: 19 residues. The CDR3 is CASSYTGTDRVVNTGELFF. As DNA, the CDR3 is TGTGCCAGCAGTTACACCGGGACAGACCGCGTAGTGAACACCGGGGAGCTGTTTTTT. Together with reference TRBV28 and TRBJ2-2, the CDR3 gives the full variable domain: DVKVTQSSRYLVKRTGEKVFLECVQDMDHENMFWYRQDPGLGLRLIYFSYDVKMKEKGDIPEGYSVSREKKERFSLILESASTNQTSMYLCASSYTGTDRVVNTGELFFGEGSRLTVL.

The chain employs TRBV6-1 and TRBJ1-5; D is unresolved. V was pared by 2 bases and J by 4 bases, with 18 bases between. CDR1 is MNHNS and CDR2 is SASEGT in the germline V gene. This CDR3 spans 17 amino acids. CDR3 protein: CASSEPLIGVGNQPQHF. The DNA for the CDR3 is TGTGCCAGCAGTGAACCGCTTATCGGAGTTGGAAATCAGCCCCAGCATTTT.

The chain employs TRBV7-2 and TRBJ1-1; unclear D gene. In germline, CDR1 is SGHTA, CDR2 FQGNSA. V shed 5 bases and J shed 2 bases, with 9 bases lying between them. The CDR3 extends over 13 amino acids. The CDR3 coding sequence is TGTGCCAGCAGCCCTCCCGCAAACACTGAAGCTTTCTTT. The encoded protein is CASSPPANTEAFF.

V gene TRBV19 combines with J gene TRBJ2-7; D is perhaps TRBD1 (5 bases). The germline V gene has CDR1 LNHDA and CDR2 SQIVND (reference sequence). The CDR3 is made up of 14 amino acids. Trimming took 5 bases from V and 0 from J, leaving 11 bases between them. DNA for the CDR3: TGTGCCAGTAGTGTCCCAGGGTCCTCCTACGAGCAGTACTTC. Translating gives CASSVPGSSYEQYF.